This T cell receptor beta chain came from a study of blood T cells in healthy people across ages. The CDR3 length is 13 residues. Germline CDR1 reads SGHRS; CDR2 reads YFSETQ. The germline V and J ends were trimmed by 0 bases and 6 bases, with 9 bases remaining between them. There are a few counts of this clonotype. Together with a sample-barcoded 5' primer, a J-beta primer mix was included in a second PCR lasting about 6 to 12 cycles. TCRdb re-analysed the 5' RACE reads in MiXCR, keeping a single row per CDR3 protein. The sample shows about a million distinct CDR3 sequences, around two fifths of them seen only once.

This sequence originates from a man aged 18 to 29 in good health. The source material was blood. J is TRBJ1-2 and V is TRBV5-1; D is unclear. CDR3 protein: CASSLAETHGYTF. For the CDR3, the DNA is TGCGCCAGCAGCTTGGCTGAGACCCATGGCTACACCTTC.